This entry lists 14 T cell receptor beta chains sequenced from one sample in a study of OX40 agonist ivuxolimab in advanced cancers. Using immunoSEQ multiplex PCR, the repertoire was profiled, and TCRdb retains in-frame clones only, with some absent. The sample gives more than 20,000 clones, under 85% of which show up once; over 15% is in the top ten. Sequenced material: CD4+ or CD8+ T cells sorted from blood, taken in a trial of the OX40 agonist ivuxolimab. The receptors stem from an adult with an advanced solid tumor such as melanoma, head and neck, liver or kidney cancer.

The V gene is TRBV28, the J gene TRBJ2-5; D unresolved. Looked up from germline, CDR1 is MDHEN and CDR2 is SYDVKM. This CDR3 spans 16 amino acids. The germline V and J ends were trimmed by 5 bases and 2 bases, with 18 bases remaining between them. In nucleotides, the CDR3 is TGTGCCAGCAGTGGGGTGGCAGGCCTAACACAAGAGACCCAGTACTTC. Encoded protein: CASSGVAGLTQETQYF. The whole variable domain, remainder taken from reference TRBV28 and TRBJ2-5, is DVKVTQSSRYLVKRTGEKVFLECVQDMDHENMFWYRQDPGLGLRLIYFSYDVKMKEKGDIPEGYSVSREKKERFSLILESASTNQTSMYLCASSGVAGLTQETQYFGPGTRLLVL.

The chain employs TRBV10-3 and TRBJ2-7, with a possible D match to TRBD2 (5 bases). Trimming pared 5 bases from V and 0 bases from J, leaving 11 bases between. Germline lookup yields CDR1 ENHRY and CDR2 SYGVKD. The CDR3 extends over 14 amino acids. As DNA, the CDR3 is TGTGCCATCAGTTCCCGGGGTTCCTCCTACGAGCAGTACTTC. Translation: CAISSRGSSYEQYF.

V usage is TRBV6-5 and J usage is TRBJ2-1; D call uncertain. The V gene lost 7 bases and the J gene lost 10 bases, with 5 bases spanning the gap. CDR3 size: 9 residues. The germline V gene has CDR1 MNHEY and CDR2 SVGAGI. The CDR3 sequence is CASTEEQFF. For the CDR3, the DNA is TGTGCCAGCACGGAAGAGCAGTTCTTC.

The gene calls are TRBV2 and TRBJ2-1, with D perhaps matching TRBD1 (5 bases). The CDR3 covers 14 residues. V lost 3 bases to trimming and J lost 3 bases, with 9 bases between them. The germline V gene has CDR1 SNHLY and CDR2 FYNNEI. Here the CDR3 DNA reads TGTGCCAGCAGTGACTGGACAAGCTACAATGAGCAGTTCTTC. Encoded protein: CASSDWTSYNEQFF.

The rearrangement joins TRBV6-1 to TRBJ2-2; D is possibly TRBD2 (5 bases). Germline CDR1 MNHNS, CDR2 SASEGT. The CDR3 contains 11 residues. Trimming took 8 bases from V and 7 from J, leaving 8 bases between them. This CDR3 is CASPRGGELFF. The CDR3 coding sequence is TGTGCCAGCCCCCGGGGCGGGGAGCTGTTTTTT.

V gene TRBV27 combines with J gene TRBJ2-3; a weak D match, TRBD1 (5 bases). The CDR3 length is 15 residues. Germline CDR1 and CDR2: MNHEY and SMNVEV (reference sequence). V lost 3 bases, J lost 0 bases, and 10 bases lay in between. The CDR3 sequence: CASSFWGFSTDTQYF. In DNA form, the CDR3 reads TGTGCCAGCAGTTTTTGGGGCTTTAGCACAGATACGCAGTATTTT.

This rearrangement joins TRBV6-1 to TRBJ1-1; 10 bases line up with TRBD1. V shed 6 bases and J 7 bases; nucleotides not matched to a gene: 2. Per germline, CDR1 MNHNS and CDR2 SASEGT. The CDR3 extends over 12 amino acids. As DNA, the CDR3 is TGTGCCAGCAGCGGACAGGGGGTTGAAGCTTTCTTT. It yields the protein CASSGQGVEAFF.

This clone was observed a few times. The V call is TRBV9, the J call TRBJ2-1, with 8 bases matching TRBD2. V lost 3 bases and J lost 8; bases outside the gene matches: 13. From germline, CDR1 is SGDLS and CDR2 YYNGEE. The CDR3 runs 16 residues. The CDR3 DNA reads as TGTGCCAGCAGCGGCAGTGCGGGGGGTGAGGACTATGAGCAGTTCTTC. Translation gives CASSGSAGGEDYEQFF.

V and J are TRBV2 and TRBJ2-1; D gene unclear. There are 14 residues in the CDR3. V lost 5 bases and J lost 6, with 14 bases in between. Germline loops: CDR1 SNHLY, CDR2 FYNNEI. CDR3: CASSLVEYANEQFF. CDR3 nucleotides: TGTGCCAGCAGTCTCGTGGAGTATGCCAATGAGCAGTTCTTC.

This clone was seen only a few times. The rearrangement links TRBV5-1 to TRBJ1-1; 11 bases fit TRBD1. V shed 6 bases, J shed 5 bases, and the junction held 3 bases outside the gene matches. Germline V lookup: CDR1 SGHRS, CDR2 YFSETQ. The CDR3 sequence is 13 residues long. This CDR3 is CASTGTGGTEAFF. The CDR3 nucleotides read TGCGCCAGCACAGGGACAGGGGGGACTGAAGCTTTCTTT.

CDR3 protein: CASRSSQETQYF. The DNA for the CDR3 is TGTGCCAGCAGGTCCTCCCAAGAGACCCAGTACTTC. The chain links TRBV27 to TRBJ2-5; no reliable D call. CDR1 and CDR2 from the germline V gene are MNHEY and SMNVEV (reference sequence). The V end lost 6 bases, the J end lost 1 base, and 6 bases lay between the germline ends. This CDR3 is built from 12 residues.

The chain links TRBV25-1 to TRBJ2-3; no definite D call. V was clipped by 3 bases and J by 11 bases, with 18 bases between them. The CDR3 runs to 14 residues. CDR1 is MGHDK and CDR2 is SYGVNS in the germline V gene. The CDR3, as DNA: TGTGCCAGCAGTGATGTGGATTCCCCTGGGGAGCAGTATTTT. This translates into CASSDVDSPGEQYF.

The V gene is TRBV7-2, the J gene TRBJ2-5; 8 bases are shared with TRBD2. Germline V lookup: CDR1 SGHTA, CDR2 FQGNSA. V shed 0 bases, J shed 3 bases, and the junction held 9 bases outside the gene matches. This CDR3 has 17 residues. The chain's CDR3 is CASSLAGSGGLEETQYF. DNA of the CDR3: TGTGCCAGCAGCTTAGCGGGCAGCGGGGGTCTTGAAGAGACCCAGTACTTC.

This clone was seen a single time. The V and J genes are TRBV5-1 and TRBJ2-3, with 8 bases aligning to TRBD2. Trimming took 3 bases from V and 2 from J; bases not matched to a gene: 5. Germline lookup yields CDR1 SGHRS and CDR2 YFSETQ. The CDR3 totals 15 residues. DNA for the CDR3: TGCGCCAGCAGCTGGGGCGGGGGGTACACAGATACGCAGTATTTT. Protein sequence: CASSWGGGYTDTQYF. Complete variable domain (other parts from reference TRBV5-1 and TRBJ2-3): KAGVTQTPRYLIKTRGQQVTLSCSPISGHRSVSWYQQTPGQGLQFLFEYFSETQRNKGNFPGRFSGRQFSNSRSEMNVSTLELGDSALYLCASSWGGGYTDTQYFGPGTRLTVL.